This entry is about one T cell receptor (beta chain). Antigen unknown. V lost 7 bases, J lost 8 bases, and 5 bases stayed unmatched. This CDR3 is built from 15 residues. The germline gives CDR1 SGHTA, CDR2 FQGTGA. The data originate from a study of T cell responses to AZD1222 COVID-19 vaccine. Study-wide context: Doses given second, at about 4 or about 12 weeks, were pooled. General study findings and limits: Breadth and depth of Spike-specific TCRs rose after two AZD1222 doses.

Some clones are missing from TCRdb's copy, which holds only in-frame ones; the method was immunoSEQ multiplex PCR. The data show 130,000 to 150,000 clones, roughly 90% seen once. The receptor was derived from an adult in good health. Specimen: peripheral blood, collected on day 0 of AZD1222 vaccination. The chain combines TRBV7-3 with TRBJ2-1; TRBD2 matches at 16 bases. CDR3 in amino acids: CASTSGTSGGDEQFF. The CDR3 bases are TGTGCCAGCACCTCCGGGACTAGCGGGGGGGATGAGCAGTTCTTC.